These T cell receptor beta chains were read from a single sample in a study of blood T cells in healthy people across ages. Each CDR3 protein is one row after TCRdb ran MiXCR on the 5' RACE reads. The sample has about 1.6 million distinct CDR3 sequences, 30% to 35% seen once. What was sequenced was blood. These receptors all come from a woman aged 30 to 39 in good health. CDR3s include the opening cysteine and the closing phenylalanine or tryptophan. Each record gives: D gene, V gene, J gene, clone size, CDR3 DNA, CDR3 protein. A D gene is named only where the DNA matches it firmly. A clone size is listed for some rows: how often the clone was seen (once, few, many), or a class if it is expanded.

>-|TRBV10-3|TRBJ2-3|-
TGTGCCATCAGTGAGTCGAGGGTAGGACGGACAGATACGCAGTATTTT
CAISESRVGRTDTQYF
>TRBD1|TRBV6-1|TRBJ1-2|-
TGTGCCAGCAGGCCCGGGGGACAGGGGGCTGGCTACACCTTC
CASRPGGQGAGYTF
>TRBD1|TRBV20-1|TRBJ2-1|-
TGCAGTGCTAGGGGACAGGGAGCTAATGAGCAGTTCTTC
CSARGQGANEQFF
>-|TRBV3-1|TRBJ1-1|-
TGTGCCAGCAGCCAAGAAGCCCCAAAGCCGGCTTTCTTT
CASSQEAPKPAFF
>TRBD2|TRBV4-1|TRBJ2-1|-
TGCGCCAGCGGCCAAGAAGAGACTAGCGGATACAATGAGCAGTTCTTC
CASGQEETSGYNEQFF
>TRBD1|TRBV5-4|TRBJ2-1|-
TGTACCAGCAGCCTCCGGACAGGGGGCTACAATGAGCAGTTCTTC
CTSSLRTGGYNEQFF
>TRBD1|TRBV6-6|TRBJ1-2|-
TGTGCCAGCAGTTACTCGACAGGGGTAAACTATGGCTACACCTTC
CASSYSTGVNYGYTF
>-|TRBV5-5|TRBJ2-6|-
TGTGCCAGCACCTTCGCCGGGACTATTTCTCTCTCGGGGGCCAACGTCCGGACTTTC
CASTFAGTISLSGANVRTF
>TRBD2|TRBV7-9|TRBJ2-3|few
TGTGCCAGCAGCTGGACCTCCAGCGGGGGCCCTGTAGAGCGAGTAAATACGCAGTATTTT
CASSWTSSGGPVERVNTQYF
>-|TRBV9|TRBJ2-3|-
TGTGCCAGCAGCGTAGCCCCCCTAAGAGATACGCAGTATTTT
CASSVAPLRDTQYF
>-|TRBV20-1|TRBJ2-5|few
TGCAGTGCTAACCTCGCAGGCAGCCAAGAGACCCAGTACTTC
CSANLAGSQETQYF
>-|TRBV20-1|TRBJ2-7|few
TGCAGTGCTAGAGGCATAGGACGCGAGCAGTACTTC
CSARGIGREQYF
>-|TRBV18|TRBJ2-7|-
TGTGCCAGCTCACCAGGCAGTAAACCCTACGAGCAGTACTTC
CASSPGSKPYEQYF
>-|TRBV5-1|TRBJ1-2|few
TGCGCCAGCAGCACGGACCCGGACGAGGGCTACACCTTC
CASSTDPDEGYTF
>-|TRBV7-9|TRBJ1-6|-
TGTGCCAGCAGCTTAAGGGACTTACCTTCACCCCTCCACTTT
CASSLRDLPSPLHF
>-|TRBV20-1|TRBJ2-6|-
TGCAGTGCTAGAGGACACAGCTCTGGGGCCAACGTCCTGACTTTC
CSARGHSSGANVLTF
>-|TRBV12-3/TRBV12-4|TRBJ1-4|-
TGTGCCAGCAGCGGGGGCCCACTGGAACTGTTTTTT
CASSGGPLELFF
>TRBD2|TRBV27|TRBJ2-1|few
TGTGCCAGCAGTAAAGGGACTAGCGGGTACAATGAGCAGTTCTTC
CASSKGTSGYNEQFF
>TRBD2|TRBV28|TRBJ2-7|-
TGTGCCAGCAATTCACTAGCGGGACTCCGCTCCTACGAGCAGTACTTC
CASNSLAGLRSYEQYF
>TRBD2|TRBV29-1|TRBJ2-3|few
TGCAGCGGAGAGACTAGCGGTCCCCCTAGCACAGATACGCAGTATTTT
CSGETSGPPSTDTQYF
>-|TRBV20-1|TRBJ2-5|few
TGCAGTGCTAGAGAGGTAACGAGACTTCACCCAGCCTCACAAGAGACCCAGTACTTC
CSAREVTRLHPASQETQYF
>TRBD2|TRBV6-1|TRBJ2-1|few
TGTGCCAGCAACTGGGAGGGCGCAAGCTCCTACAATGAGCAGTTCTTC
CASNWEGASSYNEQFF
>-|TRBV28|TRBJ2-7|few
TGTGCCAGCAGACCACATGGGGGATTGACCTACGAGCAGTACTTC
CASRPHGGLTYEQYF
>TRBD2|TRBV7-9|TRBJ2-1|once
TGTGCCAGCAGCTTAGGTAGCGGGGCAGTAGACAATGAGCAGTTCTTC
CASSLGSGAVDNEQFF
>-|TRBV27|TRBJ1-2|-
TGTGCCAGCAGCCCTCTCCCCCCGGCTAACTATGGCTACACCTTC
CASSPLPPANYGYTF
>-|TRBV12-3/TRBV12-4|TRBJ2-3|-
TGTGCCGGCAGCCCTAGGGGGGCAGAAGTTAGCACAGATACGGAGTATTTT
CAGSPRGAEVSTDTEYF
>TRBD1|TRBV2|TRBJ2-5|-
TGTGCCAGCAGTGAAGTAGGAGACAGGGCTCAAGAGACCCAGTACTTC
CASSEVGDRAQETQYF
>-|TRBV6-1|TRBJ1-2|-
TGTGCCAGCAGTGGGGCCGCCGGATTCGGCTACACCTTC
CASSGAAGFGYTF
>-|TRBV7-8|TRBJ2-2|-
TGTGCCAGCAGCTTTGAGGACCGCGTTCGAGGGGAGCTGTTTTTT
CASSFEDRVRGELFF
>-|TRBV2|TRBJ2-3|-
TGTGCCAGCAGCCAAAAGGGAGATACGCAGTATTTT
CASSQKGDTQYF
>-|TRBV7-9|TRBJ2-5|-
TGTGCCAGCAGCACCGAATGGGGGACCCGGTACTTC
CASSTEWGTRYF
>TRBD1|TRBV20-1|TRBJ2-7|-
TGCAGTGCTAGAAAGACAGGGCTCGAGCAGTACTTC
CSARKTGLEQYF
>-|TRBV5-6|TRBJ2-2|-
TGTGCCAGCACCAAAACCGGGGAGCTGTTTTTT
CASTKTGELFF
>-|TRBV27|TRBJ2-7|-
TGTGCCAGCAGACCCGGACAGCCCTCCTACGAGCAGTACTTC
CASRPGQPSYEQYF
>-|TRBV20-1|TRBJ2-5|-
TGCAGTGCTAGAGATGCCCTAAGGTTCCGGGGCGAAGAGACCCAGTACTTC
CSARDALRFRGEETQYF
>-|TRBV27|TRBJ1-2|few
TGTGCCAGCGGGATACGACGGTCCTATGGCTACACCTTC
CASGIRRSYGYTF
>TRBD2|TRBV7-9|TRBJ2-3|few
TGTGCCAGCAGTGCGGGAGCTGCCTTCACAGATACGCAGTATTTT
CASSAGAAFTDTQYF
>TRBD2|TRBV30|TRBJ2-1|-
TGTGCCTGGAGAAATAGCGGGAAAAGGGGCAATGAGCAGTTCTTC
CAWRNSGKRGNEQFF
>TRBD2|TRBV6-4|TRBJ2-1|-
TGTGCCAGCAGCGATCTAGCGGGGTCCAACGATGAGCAGTTCTTC
CASSDLAGSNDEQFF
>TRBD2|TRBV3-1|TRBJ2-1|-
TGTGCCAGCGGCACACTAGCGTGGTCCTACAATGAGCAGTTCTTC
CASGTLAWSYNEQFF
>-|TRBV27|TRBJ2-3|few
TGTGCCAGCAGGCCGAATTGGGCCACAGATACGCAGTATTTT
CASRPNWATDTQYF
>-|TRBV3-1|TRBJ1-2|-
TGTGCCAGCAGCCAAGTCGTTAATCAGGACTATGGCTACACCTTC
CASSQVVNQDYGYTF
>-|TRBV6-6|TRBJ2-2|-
TGTGCCAGCAGTTACACCCCCGGGGCCGGGGGCGGGGAGCTGTTTTTT
CASSYTPGAGGGELFF
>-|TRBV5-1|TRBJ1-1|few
TGTGCCAGCAGTTTACCGAGCACTGAAGCTTTCTTT
CASSLPSTEAFF
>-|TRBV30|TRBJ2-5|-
TGTGCCTGGAGTGCCCACCAAGAGACCCAGTACTTC
CAWSAHQETQYF
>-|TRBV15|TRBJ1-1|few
TGTGCCACCGCGGGCATTTACATGAACACTGAAGCTTTCTTT
CATAGIYMNTEAFF
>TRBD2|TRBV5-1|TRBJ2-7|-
TGCGCCAGCAGCTTGCGCGGGGGGACGGCCTACGAGCAGTACTTC
CASSLRGGTAYEQYF
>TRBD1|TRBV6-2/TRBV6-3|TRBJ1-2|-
TGTGCCAGCAGTCCAGGGGGCTTAAACTATGGCTACACCTTC
CASSPGGLNYGYTF
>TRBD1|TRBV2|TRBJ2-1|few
TGTGCCAGCAGTGTAGGACAGGGCCTCGGTGAGCAGTTCTTC
CASSVGQGLGEQFF
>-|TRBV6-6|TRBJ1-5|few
TGTGCCAGCAGTTCGGAGAGCAATCAGCCCCAGCATTTT
CASSSESNQPQHF
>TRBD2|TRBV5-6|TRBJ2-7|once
TGTGCCAGCAGCTCCCGCGGGGGTGAACTTTACGAGCAGTACTTC
CASSSRGGELYEQYF
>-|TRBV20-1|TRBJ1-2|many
TGCAGTGCTAGAGATGAGGTGAACTATGGCTACACCTTC
CSARDEVNYGYTF
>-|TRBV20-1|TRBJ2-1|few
TGCAGTGCCTACAAAGAGGGACGCCAAAACAATGAGCAGTTCTTC
CSAYKEGRQNNEQFF
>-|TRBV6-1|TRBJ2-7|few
TGTGCCAGCAGTGAGGCAGGGAGTTTCCACGAGCAGTACTTC
CASSEAGSFHEQYF
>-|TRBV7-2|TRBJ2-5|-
TGTGCCAGCAGCTCCTGGCCCCCCGAGACCCAGTACTTC
CASSSWPPETQYF
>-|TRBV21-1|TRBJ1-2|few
TGTGCCAGCAGCAACTTTGAACAGGGTGACTATGGCTACACCTTC
CASSNFEQGDYGYTF
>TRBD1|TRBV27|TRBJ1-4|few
TGTGCCAGCAGTCATATACAGGGGTCGATTCCGACAGCTAATGAAAAACTGTTTTTT
CASSHIQGSIPTANEKLFF
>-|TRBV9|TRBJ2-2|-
TGTGCCAGCAGCGCGGTTACTATAGCCGGGGAGCTGTTTTTT
CASSAVTIAGELFF
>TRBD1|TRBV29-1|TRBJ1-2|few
TGCAGCGTCCGGGACAGGGGGCTTGGGGCCTGGGATGGCTACACCTTC
CSVRDRGLGAWDGYTF
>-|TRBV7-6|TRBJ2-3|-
TGTGCCAGCAGCTCTATCTCGTCAGATACGCAGTATTTT
CASSSISSDTQYF